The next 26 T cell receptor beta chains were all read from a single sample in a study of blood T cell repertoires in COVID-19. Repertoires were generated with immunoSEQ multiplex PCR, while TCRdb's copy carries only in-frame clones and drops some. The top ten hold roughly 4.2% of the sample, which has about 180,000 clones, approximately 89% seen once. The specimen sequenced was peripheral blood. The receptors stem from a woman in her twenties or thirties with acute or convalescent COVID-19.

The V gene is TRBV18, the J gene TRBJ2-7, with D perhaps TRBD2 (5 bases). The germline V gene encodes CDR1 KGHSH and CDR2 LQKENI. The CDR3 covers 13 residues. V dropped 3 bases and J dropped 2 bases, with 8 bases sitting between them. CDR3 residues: CASSPGSPYEQYF. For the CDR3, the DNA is TGTGCCAGCTCACCGGGGAGTCCCTACGAGCAGTACTTC.

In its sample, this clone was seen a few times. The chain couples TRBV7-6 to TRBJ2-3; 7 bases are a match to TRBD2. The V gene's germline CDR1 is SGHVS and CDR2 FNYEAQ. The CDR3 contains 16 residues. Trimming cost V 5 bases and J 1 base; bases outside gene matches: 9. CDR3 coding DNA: TGTGCCAGCAGCCCCGGGGGGAGCTTCGGCACAGATACGCAGTATTTT. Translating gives CASSPGGSFGTDTQYF.

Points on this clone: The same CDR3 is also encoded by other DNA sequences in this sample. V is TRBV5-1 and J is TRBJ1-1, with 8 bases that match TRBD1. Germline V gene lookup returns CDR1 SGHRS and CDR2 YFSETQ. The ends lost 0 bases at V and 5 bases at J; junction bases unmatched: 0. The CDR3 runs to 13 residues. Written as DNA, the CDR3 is TGCGCCAGCAGCTTGGACAGGGGGACTGAAGCTTTCTTT. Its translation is CASSLDRGTEAFF.

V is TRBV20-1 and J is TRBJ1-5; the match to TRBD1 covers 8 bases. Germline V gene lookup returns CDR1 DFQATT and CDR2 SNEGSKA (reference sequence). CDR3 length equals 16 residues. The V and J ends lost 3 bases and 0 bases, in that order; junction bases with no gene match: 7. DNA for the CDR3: TGCAGTGCTAGTAACAGGGGGGGAGATAGCAATCAGCCCCAGCATTTT. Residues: CSASNRGGDSNQPQHF.

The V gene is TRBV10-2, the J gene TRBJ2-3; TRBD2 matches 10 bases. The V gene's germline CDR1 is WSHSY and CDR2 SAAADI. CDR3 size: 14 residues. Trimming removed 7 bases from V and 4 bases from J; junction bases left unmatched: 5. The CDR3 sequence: CASTASGRADTQYF. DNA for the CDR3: TGCGCCAGCACGGCGAGCGGGAGGGCAGATACGCAGTATTTT.

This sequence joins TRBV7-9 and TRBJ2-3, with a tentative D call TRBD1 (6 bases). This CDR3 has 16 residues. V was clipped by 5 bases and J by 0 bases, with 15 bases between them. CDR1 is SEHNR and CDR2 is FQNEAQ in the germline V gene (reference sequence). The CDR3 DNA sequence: TGTGCCAGCAGCAACCGGGACAAGGGAAGCACAGATACGCAGTATTTT. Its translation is CASSNRDKGSTDTQYF.

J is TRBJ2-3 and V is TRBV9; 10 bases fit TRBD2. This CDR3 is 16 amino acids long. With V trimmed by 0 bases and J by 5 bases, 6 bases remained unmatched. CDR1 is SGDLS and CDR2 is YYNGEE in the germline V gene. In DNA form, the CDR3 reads TGTGCCAGCAGCGTAGGGGAGCGGGAGGGCCAAGATACGCAGTATTTT. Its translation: CASSVGEREGQDTQYF.

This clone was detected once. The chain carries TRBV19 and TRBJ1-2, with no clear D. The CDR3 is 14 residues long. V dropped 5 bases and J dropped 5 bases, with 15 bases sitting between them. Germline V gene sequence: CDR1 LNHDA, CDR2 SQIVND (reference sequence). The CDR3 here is CASSPEGAGYGYTF. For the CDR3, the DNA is TGTGCCAGTAGTCCAGAGGGCGCCGGATATGGCTACACCTTC. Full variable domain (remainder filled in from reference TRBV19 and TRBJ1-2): DGGITQSPKYLFRKEGQNVTLSCEQNLNHDAMYWYRQDPGQGLRLIYYSQIVNDFQKGDIAEGYSVSREKKESFPLTVTSAQKNPTAFYLCASSPEGAGYGYTFGSGTRLTVV.

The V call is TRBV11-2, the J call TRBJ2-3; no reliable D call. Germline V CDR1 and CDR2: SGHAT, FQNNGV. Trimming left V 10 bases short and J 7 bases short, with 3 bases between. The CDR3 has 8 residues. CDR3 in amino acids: CAINTQYF. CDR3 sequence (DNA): TGTGCCATCAATACGCAGTATTTT.

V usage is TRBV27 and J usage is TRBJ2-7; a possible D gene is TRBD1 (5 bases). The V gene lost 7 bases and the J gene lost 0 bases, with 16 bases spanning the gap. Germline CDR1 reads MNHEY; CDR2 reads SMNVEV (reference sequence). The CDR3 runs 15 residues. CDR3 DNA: TGTGCCAGCAAACTGACAGCCCAAAGCTCCTACGAGCAGTACTTC. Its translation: CASKLTAQSSYEQYF.

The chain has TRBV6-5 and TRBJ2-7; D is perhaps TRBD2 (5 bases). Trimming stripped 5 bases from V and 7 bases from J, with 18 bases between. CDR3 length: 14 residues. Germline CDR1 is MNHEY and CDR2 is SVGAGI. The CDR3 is CASSTPGNPFEQYF. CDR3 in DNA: TGTGCCAGCAGTACACCCGGGAACCCTTTTGAGCAGTACTTC.

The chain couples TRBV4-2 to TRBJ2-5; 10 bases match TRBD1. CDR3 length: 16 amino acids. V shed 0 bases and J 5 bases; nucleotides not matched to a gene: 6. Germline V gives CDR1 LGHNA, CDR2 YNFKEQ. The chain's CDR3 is CASSQEERQGAETQYF. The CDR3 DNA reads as TGTGCCAGCAGCCAAGAAGAGAGACAGGGGGCCGAGACCCAGTACTTC.

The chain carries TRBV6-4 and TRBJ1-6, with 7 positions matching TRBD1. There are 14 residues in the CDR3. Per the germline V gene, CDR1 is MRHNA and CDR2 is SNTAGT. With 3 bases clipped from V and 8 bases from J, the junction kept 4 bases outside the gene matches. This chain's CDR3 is CASSEGDSYSPLHF. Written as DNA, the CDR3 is TGTGCCAGCAGTGAAGGGGACAGTTATTCACCCCTCCACTTT.

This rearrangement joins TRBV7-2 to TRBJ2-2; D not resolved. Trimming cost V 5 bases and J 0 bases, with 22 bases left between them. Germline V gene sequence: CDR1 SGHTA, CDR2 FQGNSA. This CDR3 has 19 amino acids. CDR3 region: CASSHDQREALANTGELFF. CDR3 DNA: TGTGCCAGCAGCCACGACCAAAGAGAGGCCCTCGCGAACACCGGGGAGCTGTTTTTT.

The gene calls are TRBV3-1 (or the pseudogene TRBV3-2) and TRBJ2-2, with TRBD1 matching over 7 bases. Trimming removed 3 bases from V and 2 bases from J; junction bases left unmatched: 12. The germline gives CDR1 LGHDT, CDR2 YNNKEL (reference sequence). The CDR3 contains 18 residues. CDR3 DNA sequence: TGTGCCAGCAGCCAGGGGGACAGAAGGCGTCCTAACACCGGGGAGCTGTTTTTT. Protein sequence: CASSQGDRRRPNTGELFF.

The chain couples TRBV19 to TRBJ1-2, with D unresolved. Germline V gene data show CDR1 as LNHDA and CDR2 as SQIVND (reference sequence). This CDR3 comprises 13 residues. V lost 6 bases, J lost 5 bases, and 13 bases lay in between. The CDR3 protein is CASRQQAAYGYTF. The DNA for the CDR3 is TGTGCCAGTAGACAGCAAGCGGCATATGGCTACACCTTC.

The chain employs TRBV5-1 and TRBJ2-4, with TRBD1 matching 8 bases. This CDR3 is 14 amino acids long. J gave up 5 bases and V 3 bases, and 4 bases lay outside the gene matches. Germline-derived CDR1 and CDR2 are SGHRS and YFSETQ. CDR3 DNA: TGCGCCAGCAGCTCTCAGGGGGCGGAAAACATTCAGTACTTC. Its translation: CASSSQGAENIQYF.

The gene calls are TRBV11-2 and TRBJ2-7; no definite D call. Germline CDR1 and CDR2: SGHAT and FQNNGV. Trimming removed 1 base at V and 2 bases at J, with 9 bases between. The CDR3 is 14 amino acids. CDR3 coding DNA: TGTGCCAGCAGCTTAGTCGCGACTCCCTACGAGCAGTACTTC. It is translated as CASSLVATPYEQYF.

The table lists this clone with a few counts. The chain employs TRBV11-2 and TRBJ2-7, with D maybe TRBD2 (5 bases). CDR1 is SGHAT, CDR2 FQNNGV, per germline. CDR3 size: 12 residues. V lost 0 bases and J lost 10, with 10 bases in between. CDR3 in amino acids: CASSLDVDSQYF. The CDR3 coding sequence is TGTGCCAGCAGCTTAGATGTGGACTCACAGTACTTC.

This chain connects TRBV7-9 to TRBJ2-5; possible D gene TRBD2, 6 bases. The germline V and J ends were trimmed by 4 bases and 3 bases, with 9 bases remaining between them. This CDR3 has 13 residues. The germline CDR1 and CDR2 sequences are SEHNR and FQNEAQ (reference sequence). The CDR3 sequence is CASSSRLEETQYF. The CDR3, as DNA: TGTGCCAGCAGCTCCAGACTAGAAGAGACCCAGTACTTC.

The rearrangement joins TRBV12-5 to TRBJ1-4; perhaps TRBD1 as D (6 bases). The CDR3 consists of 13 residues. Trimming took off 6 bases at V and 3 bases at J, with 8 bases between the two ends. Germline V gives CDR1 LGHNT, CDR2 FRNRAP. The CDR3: CASGRGANEKLFF. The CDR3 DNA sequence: TGTGCTAGTGGCAGGGGAGCTAATGAAAAACTGTTTTTT. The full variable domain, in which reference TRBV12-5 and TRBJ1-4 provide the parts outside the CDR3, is DARVTQTPRHKVTEMGQEVTMRCQPILGHNTVFWYRQTMMQGLELLAYFRNRAPLDDSGMPKDRFSAEMPDATLATLKIQPSEPRDSAVYFCASGRGANEKLFFGSGTQLSVL.

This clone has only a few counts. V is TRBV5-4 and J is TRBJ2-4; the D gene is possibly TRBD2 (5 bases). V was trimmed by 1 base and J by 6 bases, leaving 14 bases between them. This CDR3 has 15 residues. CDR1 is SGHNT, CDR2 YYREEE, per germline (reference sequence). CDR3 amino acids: CASSLFAGVRNIQYF. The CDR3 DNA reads TGTGCCAGCAGCTTGTTCGCCGGGGTCAGAAACATTCAGTACTTC.

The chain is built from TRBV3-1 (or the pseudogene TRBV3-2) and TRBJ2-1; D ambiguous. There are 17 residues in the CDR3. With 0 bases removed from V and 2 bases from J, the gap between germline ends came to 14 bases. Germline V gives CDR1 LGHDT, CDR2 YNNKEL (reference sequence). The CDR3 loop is CASSQERWSPTYNEQFF. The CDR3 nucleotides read TGTGCCAGCAGCCAAGAGAGGTGGAGCCCCACCTACAATGAGCAGTTCTTC.

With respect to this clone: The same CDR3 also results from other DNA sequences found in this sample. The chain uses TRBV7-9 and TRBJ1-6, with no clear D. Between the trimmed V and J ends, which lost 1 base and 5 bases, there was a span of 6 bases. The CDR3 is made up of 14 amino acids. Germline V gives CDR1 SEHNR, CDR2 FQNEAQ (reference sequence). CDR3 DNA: TGTGCCAGCAGCTTAGGAGGTGATAATTCACCCCTCCACTTT. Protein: CASSLGGDNSPLHF.

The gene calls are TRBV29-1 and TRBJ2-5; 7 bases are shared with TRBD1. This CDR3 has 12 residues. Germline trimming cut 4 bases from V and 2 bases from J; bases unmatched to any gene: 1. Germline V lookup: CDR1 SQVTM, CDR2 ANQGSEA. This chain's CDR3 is CSVARGQETQYF. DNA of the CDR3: TGCAGCGTTGCCAGGGGGCAAGAGACCCAGTACTTC.

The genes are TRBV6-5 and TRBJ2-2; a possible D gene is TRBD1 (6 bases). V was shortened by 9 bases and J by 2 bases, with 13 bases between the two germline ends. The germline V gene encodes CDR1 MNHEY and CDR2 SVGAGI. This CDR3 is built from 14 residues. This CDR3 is CASNGQLNTGELFF. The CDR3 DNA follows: TGTGCCAGTAACGGACAGTTAAACACCGGGGAGCTGTTTTTT.